Each of the 21 T cell receptor beta chains below was sequenced from the same sample in a study of human T cells and chemical hapten exposure. TCRdb analysed the RACE reads with MiXCR anew, one entry per CDR3 protein. The sample yields about 380,000 distinct CDR3 sequences, roughly 5.3% seen once. Sample time point: pre-sensitization, week 0. As for treatment: therapeutic diphenylcyclopropenone sensitization with weekly scalp DPC. The specimen was whole blood, collected in connection with sensitization to the hapten diphenylcyclopropenone (DPC). These TCRs come from a woman aged 50 to 60 with alopecia areata. Some clones in this sample may be carry-over from other donors' samples.

At least ten counts were recorded for this clonotype. V gene TRBV7-3 combines with J gene TRBJ1-1; 9 bases align to TRBD1. There are 15 residues in the CDR3. V lost 5 bases to trimming and J lost 3 bases; unmatched junction nucleotides: 7. Germline V gives CDR1 SGHTA, CDR2 FQGTGA. DNA for the CDR3: TGTGCCAGCAGCCTCACCCGGGACAGGGACACTGAAGCTTTCTTT. Amino acid sequence: CASSLTRDRDTEAFF. Full variable domain (outside the CDR3, taken from reference TRBV7-3 and TRBJ1-1): GAGVSQTPSNKVTEKGKYVELRCDPISGHTALYWYRQSLGQGPEFLIYFQGTGAADDSGLPNDRFFAVRPEGSVSTLKIQRTERGDSAVYLCASSLTRDRDTEAFFGQGTRLTVV.

This clonotype has a handful of counts. The chain employs TRBV3-1 and TRBJ2-7; D call uncertain. V lost 3 bases and J lost 4, with 10 bases in between. This CDR3 region has 13 residues. Per germline, CDR1 LGHDT and CDR2 YNNKEL (reference sequence). CDR3 region: CASSHVLSYEQYF. In DNA form, the CDR3 reads TGTGCCAGCAGCCATGTTCTCTCGTACGAGCAGTACTTC.

This clonotype was picked up many times. V is TRBV27 and J is TRBJ2-7, with TRBD2 identical over 8 bases. The J segment lost 0 bases and the V segment lost 6 bases, leaving 7 bases of the junction unmatched. Germline CDR1 reads MNHEY; CDR2 reads SMNVEV (reference sequence). The CDR3 loop spans 15 amino acids. CDR3 DNA sequence: TGTGCCAGCAGGCCCACGGGGGGGAGCTCCTACGAGCAGTACTTC. As protein: CASRPTGGSSYEQYF.

This chain uses TRBV20-1 with TRBJ2-1; 7 bases fit TRBD2. Germline values: CDR1 DFQATT, CDR2 SNEGSKA (reference sequence). With V trimmed by 3 bases and J by 14 bases, 4 bases remained unmatched. The CDR3 sequence is 10 residues long. The CDR3 DNA is TGCAGTGCTAGTTTGGGAGGGGAGTTCTTC. It encodes CSASLGGEFF.

This chain links TRBV29-1 with TRBJ2-2; D call uncertain. The CDR3 totals 12 residues. The ends were cut back, 4 bases at V and 4 bases at J, with 7 bases in the middle. Germline-derived CDR1 and CDR2 are SQVTM and ANQGSEA. CDR3 coding DNA: TGCAGCGTTGTATCGGTCACCGGGGAGCTGTTTTTT. Encoded protein: CSVVSVTGELFF.

Many counts were recorded for this clonotype. The V and J genes are TRBV4-3 and TRBJ2-3, with TRBD2 matching 13 bases. V shed 2 bases and J 1 base; nucleotides not matched to a gene: 6. The germline V gene encodes CDR1 LGHNA and CDR2 YSLEER. The CDR3 length is 18 residues. The CDR3 DNA reads TGCGCCAGCAGCCAAACGACTAGCGGGAGGTCTGGCACAGATACGCAGTATTTT. Translating gives CASSQTTSGRSGTDTQYF.

The rearrangement uses TRBV7-2 and TRBJ1-2; D possibly corresponds to TRBD1 (6 bases). Trimming shortened V by 5 bases and J by 0 bases, and 13 bases separated the two germline ends. This CDR3 region has 15 residues. Looked up from germline, CDR1 is SGHTA and CDR2 is FQGNSA. DNA of the CDR3: TGTGCCAGCAGCCGGGGGGCTCTCTCTAACTATGGCTACACCTTC. Protein: CASSRGALSNYGYTF.

This clonotype has only one observation. This may arise from a read error, as a much more abundant clone is one base away. CDR3 sequence: CASSYASSYKEQFF. In DNA, the CDR3 is TGTGCCAGCAGTTACGCTAGCTCCTACAAAGAGCAGTTCTTC. The gene calls are TRBV6-5 and TRBJ2-1; TRBD2 might be the D (5 bases). CDR3 length equals 14 residues. Germline CDR1 MNHEY, CDR2 SVGAGI.

This clonotype was seen many times. The V and J genes are TRBV29-1 and TRBJ2-4, with 9 bases lining up with TRBD1. Germline V gene lookup returns CDR1 SQVTM and CDR2 ANQGSEA. The CDR3 is 14 amino acids. V trimming: 7 bases; J trimming: 7 bases; junction bases outside the gene matches: 11. The CDR3 spells CSAAVGTGNNIQYF. CDR3 nucleotide sequence: TGCAGCGCTGCAGTCGGGACAGGGAACAACATTCAGTACTTC.

This clonotype has a count of ten or more. The J gene is TRBJ1-5, the V gene TRBV15, with a weak D call TRBD1 (5 bases). Germline CDR1 is LNHNV and CDR2 is YYDKDF (reference sequence). The CDR3 covers 15 residues. V lost 3 bases to trimming and J lost 1 base, with 10 bases between them. For the CDR3, the DNA is TGTGCCACCAGCAGCTCGGGGGAGAGCAATCAGCCCCAGCATTTT. Amino acids: CATSSSGESNQPQHF.

This clonotype was detected ten times or more. The chain has TRBV20-1 and TRBJ2-1, with 12 bases aligning to TRBD2. With V trimmed by 5 bases and J by 1 base, 3 bases remained unmatched. Germline V gives CDR1 DFQATT, CDR2 SNEGSKA (reference sequence). The CDR3 is made up of 15 amino acids. The CDR3 here is CSAPTSGRSYNEQFF. For the CDR3, the DNA is TGCAGTGCTCCTACTAGCGGGAGGTCCTACAATGAGCAGTTCTTC.

The CDR3 DNA is TGTGCCAGCAGCCAAGAAAGTAGCTACGATACGCAGTATTTT. Translation gives CASSQESSYDTQYF. This chain joins TRBV3-1 and TRBJ2-3; the D is unclear. Germline assignment: CDR1 LGHDT and CDR2 YNNKEL (reference sequence). V gave up 0 bases and J gave up 6 bases, with 10 bases separating them. The CDR3 covers 14 residues.

This clonotype has just a few counts. The chain has TRBV4-3 and TRBJ2-1, with 8 bases lining up with TRBD2. The CDR3 spans 17 residues. Per the germline V gene, CDR1 is LGHNA and CDR2 is YSLEER. The ends lost 0 bases at V and 3 bases at J; junction bases unmatched: 7. The CDR3 spells CASSQDEAGLDYNEQFF. The DNA for the CDR3 is TGCGCCAGCAGCCAAGATGAGGCGGGACTAGACTACAATGAGCAGTTCTTC.

This chain links TRBV6-5 with TRBJ1-1; D ambiguous. This CDR3 spans 15 amino acids. From germline, CDR1 is MNHEY and CDR2 SVGAGI. The V end was cut by 6 bases, the J end by 1 base, with 15 bases between. This chain's CDR3 is CASSSHPRENTEAFF. In DNA, the CDR3 is TGTGCCAGCAGCTCCCACCCCCGGGAGAACACTGAAGCTTTCTTT.

This clonotype appeared a few times. The chain couples TRBV15 to TRBJ2-1; TRBD1 is a possible D gene (5 bases). V was cut by 4 bases and J by 9 bases, with 13 bases left in between. The CDR3 sequence is 13 residues long. Germline CDR1 is LNHNV and CDR2 is YYDKDF (reference sequence). CDR3 sequence reads: CATSNQGVGEQFF. CDR3 DNA: TGTGCCACCAGCAATCAGGGTGTTGGTGAGCAGTTCTTC.

The chain carries TRBV2 and TRBJ1-6; 10 bases match TRBD1. J was trimmed by 7 bases and V by 4 bases; bases with no gene match: 7. This CDR3 has 16 amino acids. The germline gives CDR1 SNHLY, CDR2 FYNNEI. This CDR3 is CASSVNRDRGNSPLHF. DNA of the CDR3: TGTGCCAGCAGTGTCAACCGGGACAGGGGAAATTCACCCCTCCACTTT.

The CDR3 is CASRETSGGAAEQFF. CDR3 coding DNA: TGTGCCAGCAGAGAGACTAGCGGGGGGGCCGCGGAGCAGTTCTTC. The chain carries TRBV6-2 or TRBV6-3 and TRBJ2-1; TRBD2 agrees at 14 bases. The CDR3 consists of 15 residues. Trimming cost V 6 bases and J 10 bases; bases outside gene matches: 8. Germline-derived CDR1 and CDR2 are MNHEY and SVGEGT.

The chain links TRBV6-5 to TRBJ1-2; D possibly corresponds to TRBD1 (5 bases). Germline assignment: CDR1 MNHEY and CDR2 SVGAGI. The germline V and J ends were trimmed by 6 bases and 3 bases, with 14 bases remaining between them. The CDR3 extends over 14 amino acids. Here the CDR3 DNA reads TGTGCCAGCAGCGACGATGGCAGGGACTATGGCTACACCTTC. This sequence encodes CASSDDGRDYGYTF.

This clonotype showed up many times. The chain carries TRBV28 and TRBJ1-5; 11 bases are shared with TRBD1. CDR3 length equals 17 residues. V lost 6 bases and J lost 1; bases outside the gene matches: 8. Germline V gene data show CDR1 as MDHEN and CDR2 as SYDVKM. The CDR3 region has the DNA TGTGCCAGCAGACTTGGACAGGGGGCGAGGAGCAATCAGCCCCAGCATTTT. Translated, it gives CASRLGQGARSNQPQHF. Combining the CDR3 with reference TRBV28 and TRBJ1-5 gives the whole variable domain DVKVTQSSRYLVKRTGEKVFLECVQDMDHENMFWYRQDPGLGLRLIYFSYDVKMKEKGDIPEGYSVSREKKERFSLILESASTNQTSMYLCASRLGQGARSNQPQHFGDGTRLSIL.

The V call is TRBV19, the J call TRBJ2-4, with D possibly being TRBD1 (6 bases). V lost 9 bases, J lost 1 base, and 16 bases lay in between. Germline CDR1 LNHDA, CDR2 SQIVND (reference sequence). The CDR3 sequence is 15 residues long. The CDR3 nucleotides read TGTGCCAGCTCATCTACAGGGCTGGCCAAAAACATTCAGTACTTC. Its protein product is CASSSTGLAKNIQYF. Drawing the rest from reference TRBV19 and TRBJ2-4, the complete variable domain is DGGITQSPKYLFRKEGQNVTLSCEQNLNHDAMYWYRQDPGQGLRLIYYSQIVNDFQKGDIAEGYSVSREKKESFPLTVTSAQKNPTAFYLCASSSTGLAKNIQYFGAGTRLSVL.

This clonotype was counted at least ten times. This chain links TRBV7-9 with TRBJ2-5; tentative D call: TRBD1 (6 bases). CDR1 is SEHNR and CDR2 is FQNEAQ in the germline V gene (reference sequence). Deletions cut 3 bases from V and 5 bases from J, with 16 bases between. This CDR3 is built from 15 residues. The CDR3 nucleotides are TGTGCCAGCAGCTTCCTTATTGGGGGCCGGGAGACCCAGTACTTC. Residues: CASSFLIGGRETQYF.